Listed below are T cell receptor beta chains from one sample, sequenced in a study of T cells in Graves' hyperthyroidism and ophthalmopathy. TCRdb reprocessed the multiplex PCR reads with MiXCR, giving one entry per CDR3 protein. The table has fewer than 350,000 distinct CDR3 sequences, about 14% seen once. Sequenced material: blood. The origin of the receptors is a woman in her twenties or thirties with Graves' hyperthyroidism that later progressed to Graves' ophthalmopathy. CDR3s include the opening cysteine and the closing phenylalanine or tryptophan. Fields, in order: D gene, J gene, V gene, clone size, CDR3 protein, CDR3 DNA. A D gene is named only where the DNA matches it firmly. Part of the rows lack a size; the others show once, few, many or a class for expanded clones.

D gene: -
J gene: TRBJ2-7
V gene: TRBV5-8
clone size: few
CDR3 protein: CASSLGGKEEQYF
CDR3 DNA: TGTGCCAGCAGCTTGGGTGGGAAGGAGGAGCAGTACTTC

D gene: -
J gene: TRBJ1-2
V gene: TRBV5-5
clone size: many
CDR3 protein: CASSLGRGNYGYTF
CDR3 DNA: TGTGCCAGCAGCTTGGGTCGGGGTAACTATGGCTACACCTTC

D gene: -
J gene: TRBJ1-2
V gene: TRBV20-1
clone size: many
CDR3 protein: CSARPGGYTF
CDR3 DNA: TGCAGTGCGCGACCCGGTGGCTACACCTTC

D gene: -
J gene: TRBJ2-5
V gene: TRBV2
clone size: many
CDR3 protein: CASGRFGKETQYF
CDR3 DNA: TGTGCCAGCGGGCGGTTCGGCAAGGAGACCCAGTACTTC

D gene: TRBD2
J gene: TRBJ2-1
V gene: TRBV5-5
clone size: few
CDR3 protein: CASSGTRSYNEQFF
CDR3 DNA: TGTGCCAGCAGCGGGACTAGGTCCTACAATGAGCAGTTCTTC

D gene: -
J gene: TRBJ2-3
V gene: TRBV7-3
clone size: -
CDR3 protein: CASSGAGLSTDTQYF
CDR3 DNA: TGTGCCAGCAGCGGCGCGGGCCTTAGCACAGATACGCAGTATTTT

D gene: TRBD2
J gene: TRBJ2-2
V gene: TRBV9
clone size: -
CDR3 protein: CASSVARREVNTGELFF
CDR3 DNA: TGTGCCAGCAGCGTAGCGAGGCGGGAGGTAAACACCGGGGAGCTGTTTTTT

D gene: TRBD1
J gene: TRBJ2-7
V gene: TRBV7-2
clone size: many
CDR3 protein: CASTPRQGPHSEQYF
CDR3 DNA: TGTGCCAGCACCCCTCGACAGGGTCCTCACTCCGAGCAGTACTTC

D gene: -
J gene: TRBJ1-6
V gene: TRBV11-2
clone size: -
CDR3 protein: CASSFRGFDNSPLHF
CDR3 DNA: TGTGCCAGCAGCTTCAGAGGGTTTGATAATTCACCCCTCCACTTT

D gene: -
J gene: TRBJ2-1
V gene: TRBV7-6
clone size: few
CDR3 protein: CASSSPLHRNEQFF
CDR3 DNA: TGTGCCAGCAGCTCCCCCCTCCATCGGAATGAGCAGTTCTTC

D gene: -
J gene: TRBJ2-5
V gene: TRBV7-8
clone size: many
CDR3 protein: CASSPGDAGSETQYF
CDR3 DNA: TGTGCCAGCAGCCCCGGGGACGCTGGTAGCGAGACCCAGTACTTC

D gene: TRBD1
J gene: TRBJ1-5
V gene: TRBV20-1
clone size: many
CDR3 protein: CSARDIRDRVQPQHF
CDR3 DNA: TGCAGTGCTCGAGATATCCGGGACAGGGTCCAGCCCCAGCATTTT

D gene: -
J gene: TRBJ2-7
V gene: TRBV27
clone size: few
CDR3 protein: CAGSLLLDPREQYF
CDR3 DNA: TGTGCCGGCAGTTTGCTACTCGATCCTCGCGAGCAGTACTTC

D gene: TRBD1
J gene: TRBJ1-2
V gene: TRBV6-7
clone size: -
CDR3 protein: CASSHDRGLRFDYGYTF
CDR3 DNA: TGTGCCAGCAGCCATGACAGGGGCCTTCGATTTGACTATGGCTACACCTTC

D gene: TRBD1
J gene: TRBJ2-7
V gene: TRBV5-6
clone size: many
CDR3 protein: CASSWTGGYEQYF
CDR3 DNA: TGTGCCAGCAGTTGGACAGGGGGCTACGAGCAGTACTTC

D gene: TRBD2
J gene: TRBJ2-1
V gene: TRBV6-1
clone size: many
CDR3 protein: CASSEGTSGSPKFF
CDR3 DNA: TGTGCCAGCAGTGAAGGGACTAGCGGGAGCCCCAAGTTCTTC

D gene: TRBD1
J gene: TRBJ2-2
V gene: TRBV5-5
clone size: -
CDR3 protein: CASSLRATGGSGELFF
CDR3 DNA: TGTGCCAGCAGCTTGCGCGCGACAGGGGGCTCCGGGGAGCTGTTTTTT

D gene: TRBD2
J gene: TRBJ2-7
V gene: TRBV6-2/TRBV6-3
clone size: many
CDR3 protein: CASLGTSGGPYEQYF
CDR3 DNA: TGTGCCAGCCTCGGGACTAGCGGGGGGCCCTACGAGCAGTACTTC